The clone carrying this T cell receptor (beta chain) has a handful of counts. This record comes from a study of T-cell reconstitution after alpha-beta-depleted transplantation in children. Preparation of the TCRbeta library involved a method that used unique molecular identifiers. TCRdb reprocessed the PCR reads with MiXCR, giving one entry per CDR3 protein. The sample lists some 590,000 distinct CDR3 sequences, about 10% occurring once. The CDR3 loop spans 14 amino acids. The V gene lost 5 bases and the J gene lost 5 bases, with 14 bases spanning the gap. The chain is built from TRBV12-3 or TRBV12-4 and TRBJ2-3, with D possibly matching TRBD2 (6 bases). This clonotype was obtained from a human donor who donated a stem cell graft to a child with acute myeloid leukemia. The sample was PBMCs from the stem cell graft donor, taken from the stem cell graft. The chain's CDR3 is CASSPAEGQDTQYF. CDR3 DNA: TGTGCCAGCAGTCCCGCGGAGGGCCAAGATACGCAGTATTTT.